The clone carrying this T cell receptor (beta chain) was seen repeatedly, ten times or more. TCRdb redid the calling of the PCR reads with MiXCR, one entry per CDR3 protein. The repertoire holds 300,000 to 350,000 distinct CDR3 sequences, with roughly 23% as singletons. J gave up 6 bases and V 6 bases, and 9 bases lay outside the gene matches. The CDR3 is 15 residues long. Germline CDR1 is MNHEY and CDR2 is SVGAGI. This specimen belongs to a study of molecular identifiers for immune sequencing clone quantification. The source material was naive CD8+ T cells from blood, with Jurkat cell RNA spiked in. Stated subset: FACS-sorted CD8+CD4-CCR7+CD45RA+ naive T cells. The V call is TRBV6-5, the J call TRBJ2-7; 12 bases are a match to TRBD1. The sequence was obtained from a human donor in good health. Some libraries in this study had Jurkat cell RNA spiked in. The CDR3 here is CASSDTGQGAGEQYF. The DNA for the CDR3 is TGTGCCAGCAGCGACACGGGACAGGGGGCTGGCGAGCAGTACTTC.